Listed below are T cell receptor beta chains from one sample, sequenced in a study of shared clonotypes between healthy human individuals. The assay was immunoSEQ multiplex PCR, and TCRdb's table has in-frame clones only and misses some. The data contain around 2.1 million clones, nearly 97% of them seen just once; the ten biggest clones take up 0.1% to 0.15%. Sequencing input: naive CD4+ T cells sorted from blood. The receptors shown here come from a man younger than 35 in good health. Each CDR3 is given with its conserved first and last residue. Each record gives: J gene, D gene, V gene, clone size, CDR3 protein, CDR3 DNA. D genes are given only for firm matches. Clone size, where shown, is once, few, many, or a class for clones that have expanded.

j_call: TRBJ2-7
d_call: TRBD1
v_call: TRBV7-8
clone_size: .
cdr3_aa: CASTTGTVSSYEQYF
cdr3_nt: TGTGCCAGCACCACCGGGACAGTGAGCTCCTACGAGCAGTACTTC

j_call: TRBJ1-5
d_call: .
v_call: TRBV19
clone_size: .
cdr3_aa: CADPRATGGNQPQHF
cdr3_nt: TGTGCCGACCCCAGGGCCACGGGGGGAAATCAGCCCCAGCATTTT

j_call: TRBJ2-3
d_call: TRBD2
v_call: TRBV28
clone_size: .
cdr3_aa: CASSSPSGRFTDTQYF
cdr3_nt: TGTGCCAGCAGTTCCCCTAGCGGGAGGTTTACAGATACGCAGTATTTT

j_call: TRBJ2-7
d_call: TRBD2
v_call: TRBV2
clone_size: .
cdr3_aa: CASKSLSGGPGEQYF
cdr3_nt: TGTGCCAGCAAGTCCCTAAGCGGGGGACCGGGGGAGCAGTACTTC

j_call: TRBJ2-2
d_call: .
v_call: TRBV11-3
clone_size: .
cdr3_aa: CASSLVAGKNTGELFF
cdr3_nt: TGTGCCAGCAGCTTAGTGGCAGGGAAGAACACCGGGGAGCTGTTTTTT

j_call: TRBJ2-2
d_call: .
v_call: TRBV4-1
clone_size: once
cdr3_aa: CASSQAEGVTGELFF
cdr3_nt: TGCGCCAGCAGCCAAGCGGAGGGAGTAACCGGGGAGCTGTTTTTT

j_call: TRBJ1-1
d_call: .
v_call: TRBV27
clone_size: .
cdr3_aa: CASSRGDNTEAFF
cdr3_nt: TGTGCCAGCAGCCGAGGGGATAACACTGAAGCTTTCTTT

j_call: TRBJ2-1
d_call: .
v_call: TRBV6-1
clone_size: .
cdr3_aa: CASSEVLWNHLTSSYNEQFF
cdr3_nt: TGTGCCAGCAGTGAAGTGCTGTGGAACCACTTAACTAGCTCCTACAATGAGCAGTTCTTC

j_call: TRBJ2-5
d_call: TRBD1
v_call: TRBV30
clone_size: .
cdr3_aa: CAWSIGTAKETQYF
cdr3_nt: TGTGCCTGGAGTATCGGGACAGCGAAAGAGACCCAGTACTTC

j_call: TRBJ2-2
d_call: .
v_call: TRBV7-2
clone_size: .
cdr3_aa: CASSGPNTGELFF
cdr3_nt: TGTGCCAGCAGCGGTCCGAACACCGGGGAGCTGTTTTTT

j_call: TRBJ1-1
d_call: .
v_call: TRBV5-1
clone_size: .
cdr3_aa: CASSLGGSTEAFF
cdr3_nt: TGCGCCAGCAGCTTGGGAGGATCCACTGAAGCTTTCTTT

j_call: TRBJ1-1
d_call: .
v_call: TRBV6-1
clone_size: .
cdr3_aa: CASRTLQVEAFF
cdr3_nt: TGTGCCAGCAGGACCCTACAGGTTGAAGCTTTCTTT

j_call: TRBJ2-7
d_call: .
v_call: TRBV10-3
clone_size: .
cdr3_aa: CAISEDRTYEQYF
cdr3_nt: TGTGCCATCAGTGAAGACCGGACCTACGAGCAGTACTTC

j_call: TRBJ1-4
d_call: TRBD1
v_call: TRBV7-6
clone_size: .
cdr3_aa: CASSSRQGAGEKLFF
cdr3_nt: TGTGCCAGCAGCTCTAGACAGGGGGCGGGGGAAAAACTGTTTTTT

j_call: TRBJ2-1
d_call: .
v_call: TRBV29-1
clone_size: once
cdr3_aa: CSVSNHEQFF
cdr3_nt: TGCAGCGTCTCTAACCATGAGCAGTTCTTC

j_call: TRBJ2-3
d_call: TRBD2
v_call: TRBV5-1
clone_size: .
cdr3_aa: CASSFGSGGDTQYF
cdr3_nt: TGCGCCAGCAGCTTCGGTAGCGGGGGAGATACGCAGTATTTT

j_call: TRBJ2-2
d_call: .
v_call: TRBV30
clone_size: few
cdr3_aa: CAWSGTGELFF
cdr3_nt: TGTGCCTGGAGTGGGACCGGGGAGCTGTTTTTT

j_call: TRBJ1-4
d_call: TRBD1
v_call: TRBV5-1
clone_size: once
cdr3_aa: CASSPTGGSEKLFF
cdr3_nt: TGCGCCAGCAGCCCTACAGGGGGCAGTGAAAAACTGTTTTTT

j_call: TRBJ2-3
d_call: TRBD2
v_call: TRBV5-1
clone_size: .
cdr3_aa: CASSLSWTSGGDTQYF
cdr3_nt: TGCGCCAGCAGCTTATCTTGGACTAGCGGCGGAGATACGCAGTATTTT

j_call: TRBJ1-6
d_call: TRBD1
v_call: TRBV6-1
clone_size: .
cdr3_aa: CASSEGTGGASNSPLHF
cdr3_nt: TGTGCCAGCAGTGAAGGGACAGGGGGCGCCTCCAATTCACCCCTCCACTTT

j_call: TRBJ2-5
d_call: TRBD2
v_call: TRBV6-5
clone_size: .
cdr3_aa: CASSSPGGGGETQYF
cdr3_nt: TGTGCCAGCAGCTCCCCCGGGGGGGGCGGAGAGACCCAGTACTTC

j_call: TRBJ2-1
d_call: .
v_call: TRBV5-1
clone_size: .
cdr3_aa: CASSSTGTQFF
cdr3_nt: TGCGCCAGCAGCTCGACCGGGACCCAGTTCTTC

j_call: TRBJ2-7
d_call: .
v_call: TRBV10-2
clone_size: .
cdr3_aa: CASSSYYEQYF
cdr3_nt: TGCGCCAGCAGTTCATACTACGAGCAGTACTTC

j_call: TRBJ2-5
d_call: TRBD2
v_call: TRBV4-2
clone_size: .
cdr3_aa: CASSQSGTSPQETQYF
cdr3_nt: TGTGCCAGCAGCCAATCCGGGACTAGCCCACAGGAGACCCAGTACTTC

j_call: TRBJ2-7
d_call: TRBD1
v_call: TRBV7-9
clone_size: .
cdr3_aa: CASSLVVGQGNEQYF
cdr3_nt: TGTGCCAGCAGCTTAGTGGTTGGACAGGGGAACGAGCAGTACTTC

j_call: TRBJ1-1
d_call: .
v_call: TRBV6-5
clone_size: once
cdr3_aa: CASSSYGGSSTEAFF
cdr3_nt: TGTGCCAGCAGTTCATATGGGGGTTCGAGCACTGAAGCTTTCTTT

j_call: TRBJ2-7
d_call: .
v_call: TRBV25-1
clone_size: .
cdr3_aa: CASRRGSEQYF
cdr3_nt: TGTGCCAGCAGAAGGGGGAGCGAGCAGTACTTC

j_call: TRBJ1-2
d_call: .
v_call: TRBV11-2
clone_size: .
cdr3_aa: CASSLGQEITF
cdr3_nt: TGTGCCAGCAGCTTAGGACAGGAAATCACCTTC

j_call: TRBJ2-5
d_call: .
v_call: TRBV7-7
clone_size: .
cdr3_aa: CASSSRLGETQYF
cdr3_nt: TGTGCTAGCAGCTCCCGTTTGGGAGAGACCCAGTACTTC

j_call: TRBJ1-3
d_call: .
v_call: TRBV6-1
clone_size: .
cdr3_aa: CASSVGGLSGNTIYF
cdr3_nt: TGTGCCAGCAGTGTTGGGGGCCTCTCTGGAAACACCATATATTTT

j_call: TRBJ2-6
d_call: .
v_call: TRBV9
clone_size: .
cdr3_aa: CASSAPKGQLSSGANVLTF
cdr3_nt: TGTGCCAGCAGCGCCCCGAAAGGCCAGCTCAGCTCTGGGGCCAACGTCCTGACTTTC

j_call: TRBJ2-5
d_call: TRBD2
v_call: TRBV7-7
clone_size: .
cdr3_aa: CASTQSSGGSETQYF
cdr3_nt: TGTGCTAGCACCCAATCTAGCGGGGGTTCGGAGACCCAGTACTTC

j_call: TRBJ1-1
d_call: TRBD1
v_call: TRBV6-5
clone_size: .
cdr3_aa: CASSYRTGTGGTEAFF
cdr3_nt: TGTGCCAGCAGTTACCGCACCGGGACAGGGGGCACTGAAGCTTTCTTT

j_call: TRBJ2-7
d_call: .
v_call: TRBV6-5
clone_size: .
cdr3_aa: CASSYAAGVAYEQYF
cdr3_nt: TGTGCCAGCAGTTACGCGGCAGGGGTTGCCTACGAGCAGTACTTC

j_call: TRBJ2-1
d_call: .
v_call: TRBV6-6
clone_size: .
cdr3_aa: CASRHETGHNEQFF
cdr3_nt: TGTGCCAGCAGACATGAAACAGGGCACAATGAGCAGTTCTTC

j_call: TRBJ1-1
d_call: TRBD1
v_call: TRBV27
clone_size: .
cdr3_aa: CASSLSGTEGNTEAFF
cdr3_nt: TGTGCCAGCAGTTTATCGGGGACAGAAGGGAACACTGAAGCTTTCTTT

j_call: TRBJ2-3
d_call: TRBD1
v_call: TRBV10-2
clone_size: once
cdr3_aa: CASSYNRDREGTDTQYF
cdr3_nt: TGCGCCAGCAGTTACAACCGGGACAGGGAGGGCACAGATACGCAGTATTTT

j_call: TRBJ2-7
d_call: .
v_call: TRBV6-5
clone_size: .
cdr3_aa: CASRTTELGEQYF
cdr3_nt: TGTGCCAGCAGAACGACAGAATTGGGCGAGCAGTACTTC

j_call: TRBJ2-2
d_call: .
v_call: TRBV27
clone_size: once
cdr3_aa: CASSSGRGTGELFF
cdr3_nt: TGTGCCAGCAGTTCCGGGAGAGGGACCGGGGAGCTGTTTTTT

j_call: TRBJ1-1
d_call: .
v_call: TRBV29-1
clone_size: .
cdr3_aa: CSVNAGGTEAFF
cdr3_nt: TGCAGCGTGAACGCCGGGGGCACTGAAGCTTTCTTT

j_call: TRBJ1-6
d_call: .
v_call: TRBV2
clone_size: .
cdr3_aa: CAWVAGNSPLHF
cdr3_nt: TGTGCCTGGGTGGCGGGGAATTCACCCCTCCACTTT

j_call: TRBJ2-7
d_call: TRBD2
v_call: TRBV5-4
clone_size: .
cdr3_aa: CASSQDGGEQYF
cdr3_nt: TGTGCCAGCAGCCAGGACGGGGGGGAGCAGTACTTC

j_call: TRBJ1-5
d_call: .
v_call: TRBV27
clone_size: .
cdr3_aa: CASSFLTPRGNQPQHF
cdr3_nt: TGTGCCAGCAGTTTTTTGACCCCAAGGGGCAATCAGCCCCAGCATTTT

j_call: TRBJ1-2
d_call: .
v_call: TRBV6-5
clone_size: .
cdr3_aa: CASSYSSAVNYGYTF
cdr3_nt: TGTGCCAGCAGTTACTCGTCTGCAGTGAACTATGGCTACACCTTC

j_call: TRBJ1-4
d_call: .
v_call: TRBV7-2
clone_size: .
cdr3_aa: CASTRQSTTNEKLFF
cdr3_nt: TGTGCCAGCACCCGACAGTCCACAACTAATGAAAAACTGTTTTTT

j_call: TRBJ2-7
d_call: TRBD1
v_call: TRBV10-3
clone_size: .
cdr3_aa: CAISEPGQFGSYEQYF
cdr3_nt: TGTGCCATCAGTGAACCGGGACAGTTTGGGTCCTACGAGCAGTACTTC